These T cell receptor beta chains were read from a single sample in a study of tumor-infiltrating lymphocytes in primary liver carcinoma. MiXCR, run by TCRdb on the multiplex PCR reads, gives a single entry per CDR3 protein. The table shows fewer than 400,000 distinct CDR3 sequences, with almost 60% occurring only once. The sample consisted of peripheral blood. These receptors were taken from a woman in her twenties or thirties with primary liver carcinoma and hepatitis B virus infection. The CDR3 runs from the conserved cysteine through the conserved F or W. The D gene is left open where the match is weak. Some rows mark clone size as missing; the rest say once, few, many or name a class of expanded clone.

>TRBJ2-1|TRBV30|TRBD2|few
CAWSVLGGDEQFF
TGTGCCTGGAGTGTATTGGGAGGGGATGAGCAGTTCTTC
>TRBJ2-7|TRBV30|.|few
CALRGSEQYF
TGTGCGTTGAGGGGGAGCGAGCAGTACTTC
>TRBJ2-7|TRBV10-1|TRBD1|.
CASGGQGTPLSYEQYF
TGCGCCAGCGGGGGACAGGGGACGCCACTCTCCTACGAGCAGTACTTC
>TRBJ1-1|TRBV5-1|.|.
CASTYGGRVDTEAFF
TGCGCCAGCACCTACGGGGGGCGCGTTGACACTGAAGCTTTCTTT
>TRBJ2-3|TRBV7-9|.|many
CASSQRTTDTQYF
TGTGCCAGCAGCCAAAGGACGACAGATACGCAGTATTTT
>TRBJ2-2|TRBV5-3|TRBD2|.
CARSGGLAGSRTGELFF
TGTGCCAGAAGCGGGGGACTAGCGGGATCGCGCACCGGGGAGCTGTTTTTT
>TRBJ2-1|TRBV5-8|.|.
CASSLGMGREQFF
TGTGCCAGCAGCTTGGGTATGGGCAGGGAGCAGTTCTTC
>TRBJ1-3|TRBV11-2|.|.
CTSSLGNTIYF
TGTACCAGCAGTTTGGGAAACACCATATATTTT
>TRBJ2-7|TRBV14|.|few
CASSQGVSRGYEQYF
TGTGCCAGCAGCCAAGGAGTGTCACGGGGCTACGAGCAGTACTTC
>TRBJ1-2|TRBV12-3/TRBV12-4|.|.
CASSQGADYGYTF
TGTGCCAGCAGCCAAGGGGCGGACTATGGCTACACCTTC
>TRBJ2-1|TRBV28|.|.
CASSFERASSYNEQFF
TGTGCCAGCAGTTTTGAGCGGGCCAGCTCCTACAATGAGCAGTTCTTC
>TRBJ2-7|TRBV12-3/TRBV12-4|TRBD1|few
CASSMGQGVSDEQYF
TGTGCCAGCAGTATGGGACAGGGGGTCAGCGACGAGCAGTACTTC
>TRBJ2-6|TRBV28|.|.
CASSSEPPDPGIPGANVLTF
TGTGCCAGCAGTTCAGAACCCCCCGACCCAGGGATCCCTGGGGCCAACGTCCTGACTTTC
>TRBJ2-7|TRBV12-3/TRBV12-4|TRBD2|.
CASSLTSGTYEQYF
TGTGCCAGCAGTTTGACTAGCGGTACCTACGAGCAGTACTTC
>TRBJ2-1|TRBV6-5|.|.
CASSSLGGYEQFF
TGTGCCAGCAGCTCCCTTGGGGGGTATGAGCAGTTCTTC
>TRBJ2-1|TRBV11-2|.|.
CACSRESYNEQFF
TGTGCCTGCAGCCGGGAATCATACAATGAACAGTTCTTC
>TRBJ2-2|TRBV5-4|TRBD2|.
CTSSPGLAGGSAVTGELFF
TGTACCAGCAGCCCGGGACTAGCGGGAGGATCAGCGGTCACCGGGGAGCTGTTTTTT
>TRBJ2-5|TRBV5-5|.|.
CASSPRTVQETQYF
TGTGCCAGCAGCCCCCGGACAGTCCAAGAGACCCAGTACTTC
>TRBJ1-1|TRBV11-2|.|many
CASSSEGGYATEAFF
TGTGCCAGCAGCTCCGAAGGGGGTTATGCCACTGAAGCTTTCTTT
>TRBJ1-4|TRBV4-2|.|.
CASSQDPRGSTNERLFF
TGTGCCAGCAGCCAAGACCCCCGAGGATCAACTAATGAAAGACTGTTTTTT
>TRBJ2-3|TRBV29-1|.|many
CSLRRAGASTDTQYF
TGCAGCCTGAGGAGGGCGGGCGCGAGCACAGATACGCAGTATTTT
>TRBJ2-3|TRBV11-1|.|.
CASSPRDRDTDTRYF
TGTGCCAGCAGCCCCCGGGATAGAGACACAGATACGCGGTATTTT
>TRBJ2-2|TRBV29-1|.|many
CSVDEGSTGELFF
TGCAGCGTTGATGAAGGGTCCACCGGGGAGCTGTTTTTT
>TRBJ2-5|TRBV7-8|.|few
CASSLSRRTRETQYF
TGTGCCAGCAGCTTATCCCGAAGGACACGGGAGACCCAGTACTTC
>TRBJ2-1|TRBV10-3|.|.
CAISEDVGEQLF
TGTGCCATCAGTGAGGACGTAGGTGAGCAGCTTTTC
>TRBJ2-4|TRBV4-2|TRBD1|.
CVSSQDPTGVKNIQYF
TGTGTCAGCAGCCAAGACCCGACAGGGGTCAAAAACATTCAGTACTTC
>TRBJ2-3|TRBV5-4|TRBD1|.
CVSSLGTDTQYF
TGTGTCAGCAGCTTGGGGACAGATACACAGTATTTT
>TRBJ1-4|TRBV6-5|.|.
CASSSVVGNEKLFF
TGTGCCAGCAGTTCCGTCGTCGGAAATGAAAAACTGTTTTTT
>TRBJ2-7|TRBV12-3/TRBV12-4|.|few
CASSLGITYEQYF
TGTGCCAGCAGTTTAGGGATTACCTACGAGCAGTACTTC
>TRBJ2-1|TRBV30|TRBD2|few
CAWSPPGLGYNEQFF
TGTGCCTGGAGCCCGCCGGGACTAGGCTACAATGAGCAGTTCTTC
>TRBJ1-5|TRBV6-5|TRBD1|.
CASSSGTGIQPQHF
TGTGCCAGCAGTTCTGGGACAGGGATCCAGCCCCAGCATTTT
>TRBJ2-3|TRBV4-2|TRBD2|many
CASSRLTSGSGDTQYF
TGTGCCAGCAGCCGACTTACTAGCGGGAGTGGAGATACGCAGTATTTT
>TRBJ2-7|TRBV7-3|.|few
CASSPQESYEQYF
TGTGCCAGCAGCCCGCAGGAGAGCTACGAGCAGTACTTC
>TRBJ2-7|TRBV29-1|.|once
CSVEAVRGPYEQYF
TGCAGCGTTGAAGCCGTGAGAGGCCCCTACGAGCAGTACTTC
>TRBJ2-2|TRBV7-9|TRBD2|few
CASSLSASGYTGELFF
TGTGCCAGCAGTTTATCGGCTAGCGGTTATACCGGGGAGTTGTTTTTT
>TRBJ1-6|TRBV24-1|.|once
CATSVPGTVNSPLHF
TGTGCCACCAGTGTCCCTGGGACCGTAAATTCACCCCTCCACTTT
>TRBJ2-3|TRBV6-1|TRBD2|.
CASSDQRDGIDTQYF
TGTGCCAGCAGTGACCAGCGGGACGGCATAGATACACAGTATTTT
>TRBJ1-2|TRBV7-8|TRBD1|once
CASSLAGTVHGYIF
TGTGCCAGCAGCTTAGCGGGGACAGTCCATGGCTACATCTTC
>TRBJ1-2|TRBV11-2|.|many
CASSARQGYGYTF
TGTGCCAGCAGCGCCCGGCAGGGGTATGGCTACACCTTC
>TRBJ2-3|TRBV12-3/TRBV12-4|.|once
CASSLTQTDTQYF
TGTGCCAGCAGCTTGACGCAAACAGATACGCAGTATTTT
>TRBJ1-5|TRBV7-8|.|few
CASSLETAYQPQHF
TGTGCCAGCAGCTTAGAGACAGCTTATCAGCCCCAGCATTTT
>TRBJ2-7|TRBV10-3|TRBD1|few
CAIADRAIYEQYF
TGTGCCATAGCGGACAGGGCTATCTATGAGCAGTACTTC
>TRBJ1-4|TRBV28|TRBD1|.
CASSSGTGTEKLFF
TGTGCCAGCAGTTCCGGGACAGGGACTGAAAAACTGTTTTTT
>TRBJ1-5|TRBV6-5|TRBD1|.
CASSGRTGGGQPQRF
TGTGCCAGCAGCGGTCGGACAGGGGGCGGGCAGCCCCAGCGTTTT
>TRBJ2-1|TRBV29-1|.|many
CSVLGRHEQFF
TGCAGCGTTTTGGGGCGCCATGAGCAGTTCTTC
>TRBJ2-1|TRBV5-1|.|.
CASSRSTYNEQFF
TGCGCCAGCAGCCGCTCTACGTACAATGAGCAGTTCTTC
>TRBJ2-7|TRBV5-1|TRBD2|.
CASSLESSGRAGYEQYF
TGCGCCAGTAGCTTGGAATCCAGCGGGAGGGCCGGGTACGAGCAGTACTTC
>TRBJ2-1|TRBV4-1|.|.
CASSQGNRTYNEEFF
TGCGCCAGCAGCCAAGGGAACAGAACCTACAATGAGGAGTTCTTC
>TRBJ1-5|TRBV10-2|.|.
CASSEWGSGRPQHF
TGCGCCAGCAGTGAATGGGGCTCTGGGCGGCCCCAGCATTTT